One sample yielded the 25 T cell receptor beta chains listed below, sequenced in a study of identical twins. TCRdb used MiXCR to reprocess the 5' RACE reads, holding one entry per CDR3 protein. The data contain around 1.7 million distinct CDR3 sequences, about 32% of them singletons. Sequenced material: cord blood. The receptors were sampled from a newborn girl in good health.

The chain joins TRBV27 to TRBJ1-5, with 7 bases lining up with TRBD1. Germline CDR1 MNHEY, CDR2 SMNVEV (reference sequence). There are 16 residues in the CDR3. The V and J ends lost 6 bases and 2 bases, in that order; junction bases with no gene match: 10. The CDR3, as DNA: TGTGCCAGCAGGGGAGGACAGGCAGGCGGCAATCAGCCCCAGCATTTT. Its translation is CASRGGQAGGNQPQHF.

This clonotype was counted a few times. The rearrangement joins TRBV11-1 to TRBJ2-7; the D gene could be TRBD1 or TRBD2 (5 bases each). This CDR3 has 13 residues. Germline V CDR1 and CDR2: SGHAT, FQDESV (reference sequence). V lost 4 bases to trimming and J lost 6 bases, with 13 bases between them. CDR3 coding DNA: TGTGCCAGCAGCTCTTCCTCTGGGGGCGAGCAGTACTTC. Its translation: CASSSSSGGEQYF.

In this sample, this clonotype turned up a few times. The V and J genes are TRBV11-2 and TRBJ2-3, with 12 bases that match TRBD2. Germline CDR1 is SGHAT and CDR2 is FQNNGV. The CDR3 contains 16 residues. The trim removed 5 bases at V and 1 base at J, leaving 4 bases unmatched. DNA for the CDR3: TGTGCCAGCAGCGTAAGGACTAGCGGGGGCACAGATACGCAGTATTTT. Translation: CASSVRTSGGTDTQYF.

This clonotype was seen at least ten times. The chain is built from TRBV28 and TRBJ2-7; D gene unclear. CDR1 is MDHEN and CDR2 is SYDVKM in the germline V gene. The germline V and J ends were trimmed by 1 base and 6 bases, with 4 bases remaining between them. CDR3 length: 11 amino acids. CDR3 region: CASSLSGEQYF. The CDR3 DNA is TGTGCCAGCAGTTTATCGGGCGAGCAGTACTTC.

This clonotype was seen a few times. The J gene is TRBJ2-7, the V gene TRBV28; 9 bases map to TRBD1. J was trimmed by 6 bases and V by 5 bases; bases with no gene match: 8. The length of the CDR3 is 14 residues. CDR1 is MDHEN and CDR2 is SYDVKM in the germline V gene. The CDR3 reads CASSGQGRSSEQYF. The CDR3, as DNA: TGTGCCAGCAGTGGACAGGGGCGGTCTAGCGAGCAGTACTTC.

This clonotype was observed a handful of times. The chain recombines TRBV27 with TRBJ2-3; TRBD2 matches at 7 bases. The V segment lost 5 bases and the J segment 4 bases; nucleotides outside the gene matches: 15. The germline gives CDR1 MNHEY, CDR2 SMNVEV (reference sequence). The CDR3 runs 17 residues. CDR3 nucleotide sequence: TGTGCCAGCAGTCTAGGCTTGACTAGCCGGAGTGCAGATACGCAGTATTTT. Translation gives CASSLGLTSRSADTQYF.

The V gene is TRBV25-1, the J gene TRBJ2-3; TRBD1 agrees at 11 bases. From germline, CDR1 is MGHDK and CDR2 SYGVNS. CDR3 length: 14 residues. V gave up 4 bases and J gave up 5 bases; unmatched junction bases: 2. The CDR3 is CASSVGQGGDTQYF. The CDR3 bases are TGTGCCAGCAGTGTGGGACAGGGGGGAGATACGCAGTATTTT.

The rearrangement joins TRBV12-3 or TRBV12-4 to TRBJ2-1; D perhaps matches TRBD1 (5 bases). Trimming stripped 7 bases from V and 8 bases from J, with 21 bases between. CDR3 length: 15 residues. In DNA, the CDR3 is TGTGCCAGCACCAACGGACACCGCCTTTACGATGAGCAGTTCTTC. Amino acid sequence: CASTNGHRLYDEQFF.

A remark on this clonotype: A much bigger clone sits one base away, suggesting this may be a read error. V usage is TRBV15 and J usage is TRBJ2-1; maybe TRBD2 (6 bases). CDR3 length equals 12 residues. Germline V gene data show CDR1 as LNHNV and CDR2 as YYDKDF (reference sequence). CDR3 sequence reads: CATGTSYNKQFF. CDR3 bases: TGTGCCACCGGGACTTCTTACAATAAGCAGTTCTTC.

V usage is TRBV27 and J usage is TRBJ1-5, with a weak D call TRBD1 (5 bases). V was clipped by 2 bases and J by 0 bases, with 14 bases between them. The CDR3 consists of 17 residues. Germline CDR1 reads MNHEY; CDR2 reads SMNVEV (reference sequence). The CDR3 DNA reads as TGTGCCAGCAGTTTACAGAGCCGGGGGTATAGCAATCAGCCCCAGCATTTT. Its translation is CASSLQSRGYSNQPQHF.

This clonotype was seen a handful of times. DNA for the CDR3: TGTGCCAGCAGACCAAACCCAAGCCCGACAGGGATTCGCTCACCCCTCCACTTT. This gives the protein CASRPNPSPTGIRSPLHF. V is TRBV27 and J is TRBJ1-6, with 7 bases aligning to TRBD1. This CDR3 comprises 18 residues. The trim removed 6 bases at V and 10 bases at J, leaving 21 bases unmatched. The germline CDR1 and CDR2 sequences are MNHEY and SMNVEV (reference sequence).

This clonotype has a handful of counts. The gene calls are TRBV15 and TRBJ2-4; D is possibly TRBD1 (6 bases). V lost 2 bases and J 1 base, leaving 24 bases between the germline ends. This CDR3 is built from 20 residues. Per the germline V gene, CDR1 is LNHNV and CDR2 is YYDKDF (reference sequence). The CDR3 loop is CATSRLPGQGVLSAKNIQYF. The CDR3 DNA reads as TGTGCCACCAGCAGACTGCCGGGACAAGGAGTCTTATCGGCCAAAAACATTCAGTACTTC. Complete variable domain (other parts from reference TRBV15 and TRBJ2-4): DAMVIQNPRYQVTQFGKPVTLSCSQTLNHNVMYWYQQKSSQAPKLLFHYYDKDFNNEADTPDNFQSRRPNTSFCFLDIRSPGLGDTAMYLCATSRLPGQGVLSAKNIQYFGAGTRLSVL.

This clonotype was seen more than once but under ten times. V gene TRBV5-1 combines with J gene TRBJ2-7; no clear D gene. The CDR3 is made up of 13 amino acids. The germline CDR1 and CDR2 sequences are SGHRS and YFSETQ. Trimming removed 0 bases at V and 5 bases at J, with 9 bases between. As DNA, the CDR3 is TGCGCCAGCAGCTTGGGGCTGATAAACGAGCAGTACTTC. Translating it yields CASSLGLINEQYF.

The chain has TRBV4-2 and TRBJ2-7; TRBD2 matches 7 bases. The germline V gene has CDR1 LGHNA and CDR2 YNFKEQ. The trim removed 2 bases at V and 2 bases at J, leaving 9 bases unmatched. The CDR3 consists of 16 residues. In DNA, the CDR3 is TGTGCCAGCAGCCAAACCCCGGGACTACCTACCTACGAGCAGTACTTC. Its protein product is CASSQTPGLPTYEQYF.

This clonotype was recorded only once. The chain carries TRBV5-1 and TRBJ2-5; 9 bases are a match to TRBD2. Per germline, CDR1 SGHRS and CDR2 YFSETQ. J gave up 0 bases and V 4 bases, and 7 bases lay outside the gene matches. The CDR3 totals 16 residues. The CDR3 protein is CASSLTSGWYQETQYF. In nucleotides, the CDR3 is TGCGCCAGCAGCCTTACTAGCGGGTGGTACCAAGAGACCCAGTACTTC.

This CDR3 reads CSARALLARQDSRATNEKLFF. The CDR3 bases are TGCAGTGCTAGAGCGCTTCTAGCGAGACAGGATAGTCGGGCAACTAATGAAAAACTGTTTTTT. The chain combines TRBV20-1 with TRBJ1-4; perhaps TRBD1 as D (6 bases). The CDR3 loop spans 21 amino acids. V shed 1 base and J shed 0 bases, with 27 bases lying between them. The germline V gene has CDR1 DFQATT and CDR2 SNEGSKA (reference sequence).

This clonotype has at least ten counts. The chain employs TRBV6-5 and TRBJ2-1; 13 nucleotides align to TRBD2. The ends lost 4 bases at V and 9 bases at J; junction bases unmatched: 0. CDR1 MNHEY and CDR2 SVGAGI come from the germline V gene. The CDR3 length is 13 residues. The CDR3 reads CASSWTSGSEQFF. The DNA of the CDR3 is TGTGCCAGCAGTTGGACTAGCGGGAGTGAGCAGTTCTTC.

Worth noting for this clonotype: The CDR3 end shows no conserved phenylalanine or tryptophan, and so a read error is likely. The chain employs TRBV20-1 and TRBJ2-3; 7 bases are shared with TRBD2. Germline CDR1 and CDR2: DFQATT and SNEGSKA (reference sequence). V was pared by 6 bases and J by 2 bases, with 11 bases of the junction left unmatched. This CDR3 is 15 amino acids long. The chain's CDR3 is CSATWGGSFTDTQYV. The CDR3 coding sequence is TGCAGTGCAACCTGGGGCGGGAGTTTCACAGATACGCAGTATGTT.

This clonotype was counted between two and nine times. The V and J genes are TRBV11-2 and TRBJ1-2; weak D call: TRBD1 (6 bases). Germline CDR1 SGHAT, CDR2 FQNNGV. This CDR3 contains 15 residues. V shed 5 bases and J shed 2 bases, with 15 bases lying between them. In nucleotides, the CDR3 is TGTGCCAGCAGCCTTCTCCGACAGGCAAACTATGGCTACACCTTC. Amino acid sequence: CASSLLRQANYGYTF.

The chain couples TRBV21-1 to TRBJ1-5; TRBD1, the table's D call, lacks a check against the DNA. TRBV21-1 is tagged as a pseudogene. CDR3 length: 17 residues. CDR3 residues: CASISSRGLESNQPQHF. CDR3 bases: TGTGCCAGCATCTCAAGCAGGGGCTTAGAGAGCAATCAGCCCCAGCATTTT.

The chain couples TRBV4-1 to TRBJ2-1; D is unclear. V dropped 3 bases and J dropped 6 bases, with 18 bases sitting between them. The CDR3 has 16 residues. Germline V gene lookup returns CDR1 MGHRA and CDR2 YSYEKL. CDR3 in amino acids: CASSQSQIRPINEQFF. In DNA, the CDR3 is TGCGCCAGCAGCCAGTCCCAGATTCGGCCTATCAATGAGCAGTTCTTC.

CDR3 sequence (DNA): TGTGCCAGCAGCGTTCTAGCATACACCGGGGAGCTGTTTTTT. This codes for CASSVLAYTGELFF. V is TRBV9 and J is TRBJ2-2; weak D call: TRBD2 (5 bases). The CDR3 is made up of 14 amino acids. V dropped 2 bases and J dropped 3 bases, with 8 bases sitting between them. The V gene's germline CDR1 is SGDLS and CDR2 YYNGEE.

This clonotype was counted between two and nine times. This chain joins TRBV5-1 and TRBJ2-3, with TRBD2 matching over 7 bases. V lost 0 bases and J lost 4; bases outside the gene matches: 5. The CDR3 length is 15 residues. Germline CDR1 SGHRS, CDR2 YFSETQ. CDR3 in amino acids: CASSLVGDYSDTQYF. CDR3 DNA: TGCGCCAGCAGCTTGGTGGGGGACTACTCAGATACGCAGTATTTT.

This clonotype occurred a few times. The rearrangement joins TRBV24-1 to TRBJ2-1, with TRBD2 matching over 9 bases. Germline loops: CDR1 KGHDR, CDR2 SFDVKD. CDR3 length: 14 amino acids. J was trimmed by 10 bases and V by 5 bases; bases with no gene match: 8. Here the CDR3 reads CATSGTSAQGEQFF. CDR3 bases: TGTGCCACCAGTGGGACTAGCGCCCAGGGGGAGCAGTTCTTC.

This clonotype was seen more than once but under ten times. The genes are TRBV11-2 and TRBJ2-3, with 9 bases that match TRBD2. The CDR3 totals 16 residues. The germline V gene encodes CDR1 SGHAT and CDR2 FQNNGV. The V gene end was trimmed by 5 bases and the J gene end by 5 bases; junction bases not matched to a gene: 11. The CDR3 coding sequence is TGTGCCAGCAGCCTCTTTTCGGGACTAGCATTAGATACGCAGTATTTT. Translated, it gives CASSLFSGLALDTQYF.